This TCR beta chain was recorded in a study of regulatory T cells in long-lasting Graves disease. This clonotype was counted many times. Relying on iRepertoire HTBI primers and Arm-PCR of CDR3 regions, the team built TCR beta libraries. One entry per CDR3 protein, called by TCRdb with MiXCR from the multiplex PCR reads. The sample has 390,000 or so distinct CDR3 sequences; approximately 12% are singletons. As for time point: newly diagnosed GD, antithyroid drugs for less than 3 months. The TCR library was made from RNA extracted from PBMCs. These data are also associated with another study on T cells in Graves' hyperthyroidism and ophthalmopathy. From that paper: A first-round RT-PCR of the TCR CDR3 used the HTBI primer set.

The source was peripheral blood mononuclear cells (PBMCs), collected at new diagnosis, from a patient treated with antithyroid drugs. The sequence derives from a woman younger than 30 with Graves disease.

The CDR3: CASSDIPGHSYEQYF. CDR3 nucleotides: TGCGCCAGCAGCGATATTCCGGGACACTCCTACGAGCAGTACTTC. The rearrangement links TRBV5-1 to TRBJ2-7; possibly TRBD1 for D (6 bases). Germline V gene sequence: CDR1 SGHRS, CDR2 YFSETQ. Trimming removed 4 bases at V and 0 bases at J, with 14 bases between. CDR3 size: 15 residues.